This T cell receptor (beta chain) was sequenced in a study of cytomegalovirus exposure and HLA in healthy donors. Overall study findings and caveats: The later analysis indicated that the majority of CMV-associated TCR beta chains appeared HLA-restricted. Most TCR sequences proved rare, with some public TCRs found in many donors. Later analysis demonstrated an association between a missense DCLRE1C variant and TCR beta V- and J-gene trimming.

This clone was detected a few times. Its target is unknown. Deletions cut 6 bases from V and 5 bases from J, with 14 bases between. This CDR3 is 13 amino acids long. Germline lookup yields CDR1 SGHDN and CDR2 FVKESK. Primers: 60 Vbeta forward and 13 Jbeta reverse. Clones were sequenced by immunoSEQ multiplex PCR, and TCRdb holds only the in-frame ones, with some missing. This table has some 170,000 clones, over 60% appearing once. Sequenced material: PBMCs. V is TRBV14 and J is TRBJ2-7; the D is unclear. This TCR was sampled from a man aged 35 to 55 in good health and CMV-seropositive. This chain's CDR3 is CASRSFQGDEQYF. The CDR3 DNA is TGTGCCAGCAGATCCTTCCAAGGAGACGAGCAGTACTTC.